This record covers a single TCR beta chain. These data are taken from a study of OX40 agonist ivuxolimab in advanced cancers. Overall study: The patients' treatment was ivuxolimab, an agonistic anti-OX40 (CD134) antibody. Three patients, one with hepatocellular carcinoma and two with cutaneous melanoma, achieved partial responses.

V shed 7 bases and J shed 1 base, with 13 bases lying between them. CDR3 length: 14 amino acids. Germline loops: CDR1 LNHDA, CDR2 SQIVND (reference sequence). The assay was immunoSEQ multiplex PCR, and TCRdb's table has in-frame clones only and misses some. The sample carries 55,000 to 80,000 clones, 89% recorded once. V gene TRBV19 combines with J gene TRBJ1-1; possible D gene TRBD1, 5 bases. Specimen: CD4+ or CD8+ T cells sorted from blood, collected in a trial of the OX40 agonist ivuxolimab. The source is an adult with an advanced solid tumor such as melanoma, head and neck, liver or kidney cancer. CDR3 protein: CASKPGGTNTEAFF. The CDR3 nucleotides are TGTGCCAGTAAACCGGGGGGGACGAACACTGAAGCTTTCTTT. The full variable domain, in which reference TRBV19 and TRBJ1-1 provide the parts outside the CDR3, is DGGITQSPKYLFRKEGQNVTLSCEQNLNHDAMYWYRQDPGQGLRLIYYSQIVNDFQKGDIAEGYSVSREKKESFPLTVTSAQKNPTAFYLCASKPGGTNTEAFFGQGTRLTVV.